Below are 20 T cell receptor beta chains sequenced from a single sample in a study of blood T cell repertoires in COVID-19. The assay was immunoSEQ multiplex PCR, and TCRdb's table has in-frame clones only and misses some. The data show almost 500,000 clones, about nine tenths seen once. The sequencing sample was made of PBMCs or T cells enriched from blood (not recorded which). These receptors all stem from a woman aged 60-75 years who had recovered from COVID-19.

The chain carries TRBV12-5 and TRBJ1-2; D remains ambiguous. This CDR3 is 16 amino acids long. Trimming left V 1 base short and J 7 bases short, with 19 bases between. Germline CDR1 and CDR2: LGHNT and FRNRAP. Here the CDR3 reads CASGLGLAGRRSGYTF. CDR3 sequence (DNA): TGTGCTAGTGGTTTGGGGCTCGCAGGCCGTAGATCTGGCTACACCTTC.

This clone was counted between two and nine times. This chain connects TRBV5-6 to TRBJ1-1; TRBD1 might be the D (5 bases). Germline CDR1 SGHDT, CDR2 YYEEEE. The V end was cut by 5 bases, the J end by 0 bases, with 11 bases between. This CDR3 comprises 14 residues. The DNA for the CDR3 is TGTGCCAGCAGGGATACAGGATTGAACACTGAAGCTTTCTTT. Its translation: CASRDTGLNTEAFF.

The chain couples TRBV2 to TRBJ1-4; D might be TRBD1 (6 bases). The CDR3 sequence is 15 residues long. V was shortened by 4 bases and J by 0 bases, with 9 bases between the two germline ends. In germline, CDR1 is SNHLY, CDR2 FYNNEI. As DNA, the CDR3 is TGTGCCAGCAGTGGGACAGACGCAACTAATGAAAAACTGTTTTTT. It specifies CASSGTDATNEKLFF. Filled out from reference TRBV2 and TRBJ1-4, the complete variable domain reads EPEVTQTPSHQVTQMGQEVILRCVPISNHLYFYWYRQILGQKVEFLVSFYNNEISEKSEIFDDQFSVERPDGSNFTLKIRSTKLEDSAMYFCASSGTDATNEKLFFGSGTQLSVL.

CDR3 loop: CASSTFTDTQYF. CDR3 sequence (DNA): TGTGCCAGCAGTACATTCACAGATACGCAGTATTTT. This rearrangement joins TRBV6-5 to TRBJ2-3; D gene unclear. The CDR3 consists of 12 residues. The V gene's germline CDR1 is MNHEY and CDR2 SVGAGI. V was pared by 5 bases and J by 2 bases, with 5 bases between.

The chain recombines TRBV5-1 with TRBJ2-1; weak D call: TRBD2 (5 bases). CDR1 is SGHRS, CDR2 YFSETQ, per germline. This CDR3 contains 15 residues. Trimming left V 5 bases short and J 0 bases short, with 12 bases between. This CDR3 is CASSEEGNSYNEQFF. In nucleotides, the CDR3 is TGCGCCAGCAGTGAAGAGGGCAACTCCTACAATGAGCAGTTCTTC.

The chain joins TRBV6-5 to TRBJ1-1; 7 positions match TRBD1. Germline V gene data show CDR1 as MNHEY and CDR2 as SVGAGI. The CDR3 length is 12 residues. The V gene end was trimmed by 5 bases and the J gene end by 9 bases; junction bases not matched to a gene: 6. CDR3 region: CASSSTGDKAFF. In nucleotides, the CDR3 is TGTGCCAGCAGTAGCACAGGGGATAAAGCTTTCTTT.

The rearrangement joins TRBV19 to TRBJ2-6; TRBD1 matches at 8 bases. V dropped 4 bases and J dropped 0; count of bases not matched to a gene: 5. Germline CDR1 and CDR2: LNHDA and SQIVND (reference sequence). The CDR3 extends over 17 amino acids. The CDR3 here is CASSSGTGFSGANVLTF. Here the CDR3 DNA reads TGTGCCAGTAGTAGCGGGACAGGCTTCTCTGGGGCCAACGTCCTGACTTTC.

The chain links TRBV5-1 to TRBJ2-1, with D perhaps matching TRBD1 (5 bases). The CDR3 length is 16 residues. CDR1 SGHRS and CDR2 YFSETQ come from the germline V gene. Trimming removed 0 bases at V and 7 bases at J, with 17 bases between. CDR3: CASSLVVGATLNEQFF. The CDR3, as DNA: TGCGCCAGCAGCTTGGTCGTAGGGGCCACCTTGAATGAGCAGTTCTTC.

With regard to this clone: Different DNA sequences within this sample yield the same CDR3. The V call is TRBV19, the J call TRBJ1-2; 8 nucleotides align to TRBD1. Germline loops: CDR1 LNHDA, CDR2 SQIVND (reference sequence). V was pared by 5 bases and J by 3 bases, with 2 bases of the junction left unmatched. CDR3 length: 13 amino acids. CDR3 loop: CASSDRGDYGYTF. As DNA, the CDR3 is TGTGCCAGTAGTGACAGGGGCGACTATGGCTACACCTTC.

The chain recombines TRBV5-1 with TRBJ2-7; 8 nucleotides match TRBD1. The V and J ends lost 4 bases and 5 bases, in that order; junction bases with no gene match: 5. This CDR3 region has 13 residues. The germline V gene has CDR1 SGHRS and CDR2 YFSETQ. This CDR3 is CASSQRQGHEQYF. In DNA, the CDR3 is TGCGCCAGCAGCCAGAGACAGGGGCACGAGCAGTACTTC.

The CDR3 nucleotides are TGCAGCGTTGAACCCAGGGACAGGGAGGACTTGAATGAGCAGTTCTTC. The encoded protein is CSVEPRDREDLNEQFF. V and J are TRBV29-1 and TRBJ2-1; 9 bases fit TRBD1. The CDR3 sequence is 16 residues long. Trimming took 2 bases from V and 7 from J; bases not matched to a gene: 12. Germline loops: CDR1 SQVTM, CDR2 ANQGSEA.

This chain uses TRBV19 with TRBJ2-3; 7 bases are shared with TRBD1. The CDR3 runs to 14 residues. V lost 6 bases, J lost 4 bases, and 7 bases stayed unmatched. Germline CDR1 LNHDA, CDR2 SQIVND (reference sequence). The CDR3 spells CASRLTGRADTQYF. The CDR3 DNA sequence: TGTGCCAGTAGATTGACAGGGCGGGCAGATACGCAGTATTTT.

A remark on this clone: Other DNA sequences from this sample encode an identical CDR3 as well. The chain carries TRBV28 and TRBJ1-5, with a tentative D call TRBD1 (6 bases). The CDR3 spans 15 residues. Trimming removed 8 bases from V and 7 bases from J, with 21 bases in between. CDR1 MDHEN and CDR2 SYDVKM come from the germline V gene. The CDR3 DNA reads as TGTGCCAGCCTCCGCGCGACGGGGGGCGGACAGCCCCAGCATTTT. The encoded protein is CASLRATGGGQPQHF.

This clone was detected once. The chain recombines TRBV30 with TRBJ1-6; the match to TRBD1 covers 9 bases. This CDR3 comprises 13 residues. J gave up 9 bases and V 6 bases, and 6 bases lay outside the gene matches. From germline, CDR1 is GTSNPN and CDR2 SVGIG (reference sequence). CDR3 protein: CACRQGVGSPLHF. DNA for the CDR3: TGTGCCTGCCGACAGGGGGTGGGTTCACCCCTCCACTTT.

J is TRBJ1-2 and V is TRBV5-8; D remains ambiguous. The CDR3 runs 15 residues. V was trimmed by 4 bases and J by 3 bases, leaving 16 bases between them. Germline V gene lookup returns CDR1 SGHTS and CDR2 YDEGEE. CDR3 sequence: CASSRAVAVYYGYTF. CDR3 bases: TGTGCCAGCAGCCGTGCCGTCGCAGTTTACTATGGCTACACCTTC. Full variable domain (rest looked up from reference TRBV5-8 and TRBJ1-2): EAGVTQSPTHLIKTRGQQATLRCSPISGHTSVYWYQQALGLGLQFLLWYDEGEERNRGNFPPRFSGRQFPNYSSELNVNALELEDSALYLCASSRAVAVYYGYTFGSGTRLTVV.

This clone was recorded a few times. The chain carries TRBV29-1 and TRBJ1-4, with D perhaps matching TRBD1 (5 bases). V lost 5 bases to trimming and J lost 0 bases, with 10 bases between them. The CDR3 length is 14 residues. The germline V gene has CDR1 SQVTM and CDR2 ANQGSEA. The CDR3 region is CSVHGTSTNEKLFF. The CDR3 DNA sequence: TGCAGCGTTCACGGGACTTCAACTAATGAAAAACTGTTTTTT.

The J gene is TRBJ2-1, the V gene TRBV6-6, with 10 positions matching TRBD1. Per germline, CDR1 MNHNY and CDR2 SVGAGI (reference sequence). The CDR3 spans 16 residues. Trimming cost V 2 bases and J 7 bases; bases outside gene matches: 8. The CDR3 sequence: CASSYGGTGVGNEQFF. Written as DNA, the CDR3 is TGTGCCAGCAGTTACGGTGGGACAGGGGTGGGGAATGAGCAGTTCTTC.

This chain uses TRBV15 with TRBJ2-3; 16 positions agree with TRBD2. Germline V gene sequence: CDR1 LNHNV, CDR2 YYDKDF (reference sequence). This CDR3 comprises 18 residues. The V gene end was trimmed by 1 base and the J gene end by 4 bases; junction bases not matched to a gene: 5. The CDR3 DNA is TGTGCCACCAGCAGAGCAGGTGGGACTAGCGGGGGGGCAGATACGCAGTATTTT. Amino acids: CATSRAGGTSGGADTQYF.

This clone was seen more than once but under ten times. The rearrangement links TRBV28 to TRBJ1-2; D is undetermined. The V and J ends lost 5 bases and 6 bases respectively, with 16 bases between them. The CDR3 length is 14 residues. Per the germline V gene, CDR1 is MDHEN and CDR2 is SYDVKM. The chain's CDR3 is CASSPLESPNGYTF. The CDR3 DNA is TGTGCCAGCAGTCCGCTAGAATCTCCTAATGGCTACACCTTC.

This clone was picked up a small number of times. The chain carries TRBV2 and TRBJ1-5; a possible D gene is TRBD1 (5 bases). The germline V gene has CDR1 SNHLY and CDR2 FYNNEI. This CDR3 comprises 16 residues. Trimming took off 6 bases at V and 1 base at J, with 16 bases between the two ends. The CDR3 DNA reads TGTGCCAGCAGATTTGGAGGGACGGACAGCAATCAGCCCCAGCATTTT. Translating it yields CASRFGGTDSNQPQHF.